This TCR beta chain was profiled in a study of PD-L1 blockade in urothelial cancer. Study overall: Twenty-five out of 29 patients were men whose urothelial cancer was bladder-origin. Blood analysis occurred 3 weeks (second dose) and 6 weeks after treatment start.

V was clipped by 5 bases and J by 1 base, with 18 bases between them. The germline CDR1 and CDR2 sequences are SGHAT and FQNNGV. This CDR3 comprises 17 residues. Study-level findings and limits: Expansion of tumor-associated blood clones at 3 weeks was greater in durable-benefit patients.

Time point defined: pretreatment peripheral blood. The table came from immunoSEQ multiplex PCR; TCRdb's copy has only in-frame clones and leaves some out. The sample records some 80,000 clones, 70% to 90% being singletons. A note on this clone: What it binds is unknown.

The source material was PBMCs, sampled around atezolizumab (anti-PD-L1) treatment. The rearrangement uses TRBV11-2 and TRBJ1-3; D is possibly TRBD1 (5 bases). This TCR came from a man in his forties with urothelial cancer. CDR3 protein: CASSPVDGGGSGNTIYF. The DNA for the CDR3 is TGTGCCAGCAGCCCGGTGGACGGGGGAGGATCTGGAAACACCATATATTTT.